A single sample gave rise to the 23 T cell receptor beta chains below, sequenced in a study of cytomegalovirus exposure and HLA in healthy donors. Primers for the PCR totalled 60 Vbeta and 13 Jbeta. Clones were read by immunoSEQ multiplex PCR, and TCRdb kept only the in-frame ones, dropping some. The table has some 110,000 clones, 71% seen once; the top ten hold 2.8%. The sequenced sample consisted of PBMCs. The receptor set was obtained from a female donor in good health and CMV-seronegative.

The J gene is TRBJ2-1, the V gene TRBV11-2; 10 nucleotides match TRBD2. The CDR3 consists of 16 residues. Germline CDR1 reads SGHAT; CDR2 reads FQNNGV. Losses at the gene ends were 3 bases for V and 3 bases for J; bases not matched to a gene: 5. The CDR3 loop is CASSLGLAGVYNEQFF. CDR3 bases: TGTGCCAGCAGCTTGGGGCTAGCGGGAGTCTACAATGAGCAGTTCTTC.

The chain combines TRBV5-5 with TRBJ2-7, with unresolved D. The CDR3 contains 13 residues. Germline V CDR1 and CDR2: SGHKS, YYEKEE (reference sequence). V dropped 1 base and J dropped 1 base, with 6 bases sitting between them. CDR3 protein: CASSLTVSYEQYF. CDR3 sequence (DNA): TGTGCCAGCAGCTTGACAGTATCCTACGAGCAGTACTTC.

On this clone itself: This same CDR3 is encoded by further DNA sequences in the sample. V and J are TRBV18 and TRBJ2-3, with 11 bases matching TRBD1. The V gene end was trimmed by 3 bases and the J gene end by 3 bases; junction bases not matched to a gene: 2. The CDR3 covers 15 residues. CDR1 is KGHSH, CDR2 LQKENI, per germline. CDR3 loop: CASSPRDRGTDTQYF. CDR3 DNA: TGTGCCAGCTCACCCCGGGACAGGGGGACAGATACGCAGTATTTT.

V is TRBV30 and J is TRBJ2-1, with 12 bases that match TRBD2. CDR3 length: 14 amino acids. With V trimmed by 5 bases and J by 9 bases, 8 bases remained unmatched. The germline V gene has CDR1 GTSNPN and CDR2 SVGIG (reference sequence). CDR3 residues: CAWATSGSKGEQFF. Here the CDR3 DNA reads TGTGCCTGGGCGACTAGCGGGAGTAAGGGTGAGCAGTTCTTC.

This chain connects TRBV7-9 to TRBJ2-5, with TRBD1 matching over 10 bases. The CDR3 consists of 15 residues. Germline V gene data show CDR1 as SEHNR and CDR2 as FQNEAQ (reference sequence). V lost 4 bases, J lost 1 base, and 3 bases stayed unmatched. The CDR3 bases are TGTGCCAGCAGCTCGGGACAGGGGACCCAAGAGACCCAGTACTTC. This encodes CASSSGQGTQETQYF.

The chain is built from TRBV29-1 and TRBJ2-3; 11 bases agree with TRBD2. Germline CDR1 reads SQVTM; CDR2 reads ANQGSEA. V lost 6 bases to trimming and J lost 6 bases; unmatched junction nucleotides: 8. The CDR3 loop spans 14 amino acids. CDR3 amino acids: CSVAGLAGADTQYF. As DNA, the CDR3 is TGCAGCGTCGCTGGACTAGCGGGTGCGGATACGCAGTATTTT.

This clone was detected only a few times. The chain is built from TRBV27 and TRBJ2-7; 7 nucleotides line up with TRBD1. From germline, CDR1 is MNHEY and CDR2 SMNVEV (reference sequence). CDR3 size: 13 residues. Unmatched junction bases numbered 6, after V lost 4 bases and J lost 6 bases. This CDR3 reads CASSSTGWSEQYF. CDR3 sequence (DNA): TGTGCCAGCAGTTCGACAGGGTGGAGCGAGCAGTACTTC.

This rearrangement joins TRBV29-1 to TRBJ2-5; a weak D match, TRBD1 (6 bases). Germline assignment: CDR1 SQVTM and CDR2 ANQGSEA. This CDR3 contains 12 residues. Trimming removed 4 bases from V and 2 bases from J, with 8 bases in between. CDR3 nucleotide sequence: TGCAGCGTTGCTCAGGGGCAAGAGACCCAGTACTTC. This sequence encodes CSVAQGQETQYF.

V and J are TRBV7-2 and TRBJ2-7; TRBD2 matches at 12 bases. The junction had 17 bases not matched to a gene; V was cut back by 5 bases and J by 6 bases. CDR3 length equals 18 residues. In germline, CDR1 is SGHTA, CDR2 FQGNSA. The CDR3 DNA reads TGTGCCAGCAGCCCGGGGGAGGGGCTAGCGGGAGGGCCAGGCGAGCAGTACTTC. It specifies CASSPGEGLAGGPGEQYF.

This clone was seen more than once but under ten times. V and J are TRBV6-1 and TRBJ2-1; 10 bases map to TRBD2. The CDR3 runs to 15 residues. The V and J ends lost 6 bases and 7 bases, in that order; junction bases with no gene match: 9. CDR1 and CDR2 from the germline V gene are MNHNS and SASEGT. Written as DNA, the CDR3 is TGTGCCAGCAGCACACTAGCGGGAATGAGGAATGAGCAGTTCTTC. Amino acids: CASSTLAGMRNEQFF.

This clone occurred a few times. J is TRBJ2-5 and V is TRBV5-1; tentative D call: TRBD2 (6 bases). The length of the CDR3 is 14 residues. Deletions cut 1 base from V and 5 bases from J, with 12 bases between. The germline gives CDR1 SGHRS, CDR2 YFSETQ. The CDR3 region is CASSLSGSVETQYF. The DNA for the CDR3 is TGCGCCAGCAGCTTGAGCGGGTCGGTGGAGACCCAGTACTTC.

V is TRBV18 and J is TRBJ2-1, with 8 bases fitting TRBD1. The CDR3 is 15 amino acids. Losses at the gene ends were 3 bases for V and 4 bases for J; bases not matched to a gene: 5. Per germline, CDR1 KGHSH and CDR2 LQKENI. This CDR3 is CASSPTRQGYNEQFF. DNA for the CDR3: TGTGCCAGCTCACCCACAAGACAGGGGTACAATGAGCAGTTCTTC. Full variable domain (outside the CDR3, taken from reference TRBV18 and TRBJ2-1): NAGVMQNPRHLVRRRGQEARLRCSPMKGHSHVYWYRQLPEEGLKFMVYLQKENIIDESGMPKERFSAEFPKEGPSILRIQQVVRGDSAAYFCASSPTRQGYNEQFFGPGTRLTVL.

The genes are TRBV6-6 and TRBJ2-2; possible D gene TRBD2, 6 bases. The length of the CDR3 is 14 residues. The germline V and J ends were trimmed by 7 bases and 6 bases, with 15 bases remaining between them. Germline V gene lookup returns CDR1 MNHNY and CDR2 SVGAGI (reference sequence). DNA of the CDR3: TGTGCCAGCAACCCGGGAGTTAGCCCCGGGGAGCTGTTTTTT. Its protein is CASNPGVSPGELFF.

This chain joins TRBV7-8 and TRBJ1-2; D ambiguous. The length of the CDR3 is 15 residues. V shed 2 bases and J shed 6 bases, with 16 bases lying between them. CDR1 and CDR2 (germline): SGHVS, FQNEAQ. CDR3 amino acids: CASSLLQAWRNGYTF. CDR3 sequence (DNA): TGTGCCAGCAGCTTATTGCAAGCGTGGCGGAATGGCTACACCTTC.

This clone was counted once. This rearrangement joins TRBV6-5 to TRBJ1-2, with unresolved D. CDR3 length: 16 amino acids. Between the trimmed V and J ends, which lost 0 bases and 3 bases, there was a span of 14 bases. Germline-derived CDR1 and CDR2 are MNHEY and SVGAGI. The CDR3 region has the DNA TGTGCCAGCAGTTACTCGATATCCAGGACTTACTATGGCTACACCTTC. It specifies CASSYSISRTYYGYTF.

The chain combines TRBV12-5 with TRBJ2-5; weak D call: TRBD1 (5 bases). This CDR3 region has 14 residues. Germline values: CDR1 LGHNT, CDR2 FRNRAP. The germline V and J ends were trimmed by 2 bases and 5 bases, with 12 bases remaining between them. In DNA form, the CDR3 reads TGTGCTAGTGGTTTGTCAGGGTTAGGCGAGACCCAGTACTTC. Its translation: CASGLSGLGETQYF.

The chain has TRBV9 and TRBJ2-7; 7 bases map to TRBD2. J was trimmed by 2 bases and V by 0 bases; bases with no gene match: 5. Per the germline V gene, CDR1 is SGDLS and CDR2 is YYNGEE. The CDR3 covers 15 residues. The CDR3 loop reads CASSVAAGAPYEQYF. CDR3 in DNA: TGTGCCAGCAGCGTAGCTGCGGGAGCCCCCTACGAGCAGTACTTC.

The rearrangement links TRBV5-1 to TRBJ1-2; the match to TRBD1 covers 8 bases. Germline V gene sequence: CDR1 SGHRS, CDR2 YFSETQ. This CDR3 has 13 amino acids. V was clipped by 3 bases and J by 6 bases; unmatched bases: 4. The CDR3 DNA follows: TGCGCCAGCAGCTCGGACAGGGCGGATGGCTACACCTTC. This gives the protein CASSSDRADGYTF. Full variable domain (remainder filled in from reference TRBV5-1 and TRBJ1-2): KAGVTQTPRYLIKTRGQQVTLSCSPISGHRSVSWYQQTPGQGLQFLFEYFSETQRNKGNFPGRFSGRQFSNSRSEMNVSTLELGDSALYLCASSSDRADGYTFGSGTRLTVV.

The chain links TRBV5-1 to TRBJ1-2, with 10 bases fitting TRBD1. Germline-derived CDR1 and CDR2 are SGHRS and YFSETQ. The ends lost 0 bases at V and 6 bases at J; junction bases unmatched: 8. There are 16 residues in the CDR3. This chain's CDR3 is CASSLEPGQGTNGYTF. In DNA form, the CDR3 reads TGCGCCAGCAGCTTGGAACCGGGACAGGGGACAAATGGCTACACCTTC.

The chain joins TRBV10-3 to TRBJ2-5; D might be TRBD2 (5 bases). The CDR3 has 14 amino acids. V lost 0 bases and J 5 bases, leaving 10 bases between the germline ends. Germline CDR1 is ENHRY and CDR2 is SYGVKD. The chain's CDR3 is CAISESAGGETQYF. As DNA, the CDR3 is TGTGCCATCAGTGAGTCGGCAGGCGGGGAGACCCAGTACTTC.

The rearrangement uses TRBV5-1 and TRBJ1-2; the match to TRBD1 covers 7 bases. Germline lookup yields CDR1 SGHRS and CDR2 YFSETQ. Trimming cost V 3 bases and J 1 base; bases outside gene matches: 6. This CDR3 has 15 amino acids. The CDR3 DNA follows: TGCGCCAGCAGCTCCCAAGGGGGCAATAACTATGGCTACACCTTC. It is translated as CASSSQGGNNYGYTF.

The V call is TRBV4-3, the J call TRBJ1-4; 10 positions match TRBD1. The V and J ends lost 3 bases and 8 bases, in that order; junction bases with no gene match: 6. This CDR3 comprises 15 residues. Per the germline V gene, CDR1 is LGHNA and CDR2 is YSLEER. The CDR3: CASSHDRGQVEKLFF. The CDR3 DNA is TGCGCCAGCAGCCATGACAGGGGGCAGGTGGAAAAACTGTTTTTT.

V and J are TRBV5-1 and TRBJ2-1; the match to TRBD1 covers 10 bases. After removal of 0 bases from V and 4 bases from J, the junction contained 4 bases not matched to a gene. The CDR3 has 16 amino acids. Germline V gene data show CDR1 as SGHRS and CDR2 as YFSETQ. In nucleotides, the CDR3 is TGCGCCAGCAGCTTGGGACAGGGGGCGGTGTACAATGAGCAGTTCTTC. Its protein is CASSLGQGAVYNEQFF.